A selection of T cell receptor beta chains follows, all from one sample in a study of prognosis after radiotherapy for stage I lung cancer. In TCRdb, the multiplex PCR reads were re-called with MiXCR into one record per CDR3 protein. The top ten hold 7.5% of the sample, which has around 63,000 distinct CDR3 sequences, about 25% seen once. The sequences come from PBMCs, collected before or after stereotactic body radiation therapy (not recorded which). Receptor source: a donor over 45 with non-small cell lung cancer. The CDR3 runs from the conserved cysteine through the conserved F or W. Fields, in order: D gene, clone size, V gene, J gene, CDR3 protein, CDR3 DNA. The D gene is left open where the match is weak. Clone size appears in some rows only: once, few, many, or a class for an expanded clone.

-	many	TRBV6-1	TRBJ2-3	CASKGKGTTDTQYF	TGTGCCAGCAAGGGGAAGGGAACCACAGATACGCAGTATTTT
TRBD1	-	TRBV29-1	TRBJ1-1	CSVGQANTEAFF	TGCAGCGTCGGACAGGCGAACACTGAAGCTTTCTTT
-	many	TRBV6-1	TRBJ1-1	CASADSMNTEAFF	TGTGCCAGCGCGGACAGCATGAACACTGAAGCTTTCTTT
TRBD1	many	TRBV4-3	TRBJ1-1	CASSHTGAYSAFF	TGCGCCAGCAGCCACACAGGGGCTTACTCAGCTTTCTTT
-	-	TRBV7-8	TRBJ2-6	CASSLDRVGLISGANVLTF	TGTGCCAGCAGCTTGGATAGAGTTGGTCTGATCTCTGGGGCCAACGTCCTGACTTTC
-	many	TRBV6-2/TRBV6-3	TRBJ1-1	CASSYSMAGPEAFF	TGTGCCAGCAGTTACTCGATGGCGGGACCTGAAGCTTTCTTT
-	medium-sized	TRBV6-2/TRBV6-3	TRBJ2-3	CASSYRTLADTQYF	TGTGCCAGCAGTTACAGGACATTGGCAGATACGCAGTATTTT
TRBD2	many	TRBV13	TRBJ2-1	CASSSASGASYNEQFF	TGTGCCAGCAGCTCGGCTAGCGGGGCCTCCTACAATGAGCAGTTCTTC
-	many	TRBV6-1	TRBJ1-5	CASKDGNQPQHF	TGTGCCAGCAAGGACGGAAATCAGCCCCAGCATTTT
TRBD1	many	TRBV11-2	TRBJ2-1	CASSLGGVRDNEQFF	TGTGCCAGCAGCCTAGGGGGCGTTCGGGACAATGAGCAGTTCTTC
-	many	TRBV7-8	TRBJ2-1	CASSIRGWTDNEQFF	TGTGCCAGCAGCATAAGGGGGTGGACGGACAATGAGCAGTTCTTC
-	many	TRBV12-3/TRBV12-4	TRBJ2-5	CASSLGDGQETQYF	TGTGCCAGCAGTTTAGGGGACGGCCAAGAGACCCAGTACTTC
-	-	TRBV7-3	TRBJ1-1	CESSLKPAGEAFF	TGTGAAAGCAGCTTAAAGCCCGCCGGTGAAGCTTTCTTT
-	-	TRBV6-5	TRBJ2-7	CASSYSGTGPYDQYF	TGTGCCAGCAGTTACTCGGGCACGGGACCCTACGATCAGTACTTC
TRBD1	-	TRBV7-2	TRBJ1-1	CASGWTGNTEAFF	TGTGCCAGCGGCTGGACAGGGAACACTGAAGCTTTCTTT
TRBD1	many	TRBV19	TRBJ1-2	CASSIVGTGLGGYTF	TGTGCCAGTAGTATAGTCGGGACAGGGCTAGGTGGCTACACCTTC